The entry below gives a single T cell receptor beta chain sequence along with its context. The germline CDR1 and CDR2 sequences are MDHEN and SYDVKM. The ends lost 2 bases at V and 0 bases at J; junction bases unmatched: 2. The CDR3 sequence is 15 residues long. This record comes from a study of blood T cell repertoires in COVID-19. Study as a whole: Acute-phase and convalescent COVID-19 samples originated in the United States, Italy and Spain.

Libraries were prepared by immunoSEQ multiplex PCR; TCRdb keeps only in-frame clonotypes and omits some of them. The sample lists 250,000 to 350,000 clones; approximately 88% were seen once. Specimen: peripheral blood. The TCR comes from a woman in her 40s who had recovered from COVID-19. This sequence joins TRBV28 and TRBJ2-3; 7 positions agree with TRBD2. The CDR3 DNA reads TGTGCCAGCAGTTTACTAGCGGCTAGCACAGATACGCAGTATTTT. Translation: CASSLLAASTDTQYF.